This T cell receptor beta chain stems from a study of T cells in Graves' hyperthyroidism and ophthalmopathy. Many counts were recorded for this clonotype. At least 3 on the Clinical Activity Score was recorded for ophthalmopathy patients, who also had NOSPECS grade at least 4 and duration under 3 months. The germline V and J ends were trimmed by 3 bases and 0 bases, with 11 bases remaining between them. Germline V gene data show CDR1 as SEHNR and CDR2 as FQNEAQ (reference sequence). The CDR3 extends over 16 amino acids. Template material for amplifying TCR beta CDR3 regions consisted of RNA transcripts. TCR CDR3 underwent first-round RT-PCR with the HTBI primer set. TCRdb analysed the multiplex PCR reads with MiXCR anew, one entry per CDR3 protein. The table records around 600,000 distinct CDR3 sequences, approximately 15% of them present only once.

Sequencing was done on a sample of blood. The chain is built from TRBV7-9 and TRBJ1-4; no reliable D call. This clonotype was obtained from a woman between 50 and 59 years old with Graves' ophthalmopathy. CDR3 region: CASSLDRTATNEKLFF. As DNA, the CDR3 is TGTGCCAGCAGCTTGGACCGCACTGCAACTAATGAAAAACTGTTTTTT. Full variable domain (outside the CDR3, taken from reference TRBV7-9 and TRBJ1-4): DTGVSQNPRHKITKRGQNVTFRCDPISEHNRLYWYRQTLGQGPEFLTYFQNEAQLEKSRLLSDRFSAERPKGSFSTLEIQRTEQGDSAMYLCASSLDRTATNEKLFFGSGTQLSVL.